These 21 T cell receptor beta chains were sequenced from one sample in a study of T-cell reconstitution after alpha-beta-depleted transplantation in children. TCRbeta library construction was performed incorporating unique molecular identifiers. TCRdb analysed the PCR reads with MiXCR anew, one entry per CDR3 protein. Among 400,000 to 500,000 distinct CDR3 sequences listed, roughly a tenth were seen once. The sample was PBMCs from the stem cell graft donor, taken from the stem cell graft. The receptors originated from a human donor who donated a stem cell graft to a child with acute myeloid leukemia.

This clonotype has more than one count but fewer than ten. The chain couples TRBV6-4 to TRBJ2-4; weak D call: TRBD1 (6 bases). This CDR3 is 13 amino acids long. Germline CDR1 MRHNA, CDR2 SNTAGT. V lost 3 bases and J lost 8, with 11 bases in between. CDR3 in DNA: TGTGCCAGCAGTGAGACAGGCAGGGACATTCAGTACTTC. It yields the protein CASSETGRDIQYF.

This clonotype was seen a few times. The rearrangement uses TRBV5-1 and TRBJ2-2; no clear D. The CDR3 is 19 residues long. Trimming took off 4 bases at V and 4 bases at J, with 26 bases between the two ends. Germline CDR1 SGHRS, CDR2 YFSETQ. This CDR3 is CASSLGPKAANIGTGELFF. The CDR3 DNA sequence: TGCGCCAGCAGCCTAGGGCCGAAGGCCGCGAATATAGGCACCGGGGAGCTGTTTTTT. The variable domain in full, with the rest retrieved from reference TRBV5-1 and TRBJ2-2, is KAGVTQTPRYLIKTRGQQVTLSCSPISGHRSVSWYQQTPGQGLQFLFEYFSETQRNKGNFPGRFSGRQFSNSRSEMNVSTLELGDSALYLCASSLGPKAANIGTGELFFGEGSRLTVL.

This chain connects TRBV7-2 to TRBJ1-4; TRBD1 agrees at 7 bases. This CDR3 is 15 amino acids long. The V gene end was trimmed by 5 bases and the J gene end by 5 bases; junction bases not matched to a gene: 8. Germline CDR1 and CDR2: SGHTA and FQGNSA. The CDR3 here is CASSPYTGANEKLFF. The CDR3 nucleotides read TGTGCCAGCAGCCCATATACAGGGGCAAATGAAAAACTGTTTTTT.

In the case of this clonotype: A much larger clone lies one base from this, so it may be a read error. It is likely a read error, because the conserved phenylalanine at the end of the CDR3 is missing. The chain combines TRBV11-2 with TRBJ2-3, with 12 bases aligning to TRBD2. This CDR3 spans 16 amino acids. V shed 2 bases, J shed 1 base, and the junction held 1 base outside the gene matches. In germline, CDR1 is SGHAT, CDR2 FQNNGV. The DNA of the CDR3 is TGTGCCAGCAGCTTAAGACTAGCGGGGGGCACAGATACGCAGTATTCT. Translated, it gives CASSLRLAGGTDTQYS.

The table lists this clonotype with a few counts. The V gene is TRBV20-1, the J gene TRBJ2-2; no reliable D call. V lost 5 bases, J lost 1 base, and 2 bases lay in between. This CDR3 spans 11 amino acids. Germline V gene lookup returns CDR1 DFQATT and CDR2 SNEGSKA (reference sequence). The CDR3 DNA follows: TGCAGTGCTCAGAACACCGGGGAGCTGTTTTTT. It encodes CSAQNTGELFF.

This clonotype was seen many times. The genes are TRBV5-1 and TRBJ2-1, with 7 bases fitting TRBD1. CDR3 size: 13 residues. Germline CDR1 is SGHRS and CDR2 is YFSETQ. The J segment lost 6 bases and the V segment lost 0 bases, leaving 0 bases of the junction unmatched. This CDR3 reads CASSLGQGNEQFF. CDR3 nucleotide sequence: TGCGCCAGCAGCTTGGGACAGGGCAATGAGCAGTTCTTC. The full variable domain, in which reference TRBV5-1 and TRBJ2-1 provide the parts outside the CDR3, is KAGVTQTPRYLIKTRGQQVTLSCSPISGHRSVSWYQQTPGQGLQFLFEYFSETQRNKGNFPGRFSGRQFSNSRSEMNVSTLELGDSALYLCASSLGQGNEQFFGPGTRLTVL.

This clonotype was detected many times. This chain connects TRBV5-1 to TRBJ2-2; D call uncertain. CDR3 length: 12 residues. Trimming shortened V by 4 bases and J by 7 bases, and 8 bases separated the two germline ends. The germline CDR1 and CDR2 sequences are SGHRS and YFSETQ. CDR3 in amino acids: CASSPFIGELFF. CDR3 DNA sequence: TGCGCCAGCAGCCCGTTTATCGGGGAGCTGTTTTTT. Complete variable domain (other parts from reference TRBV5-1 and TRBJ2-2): KAGVTQTPRYLIKTRGQQVTLSCSPISGHRSVSWYQQTPGQGLQFLFEYFSETQRNKGNFPGRFSGRQFSNSRSEMNVSTLELGDSALYLCASSPFIGELFFGEGSRLTVL.

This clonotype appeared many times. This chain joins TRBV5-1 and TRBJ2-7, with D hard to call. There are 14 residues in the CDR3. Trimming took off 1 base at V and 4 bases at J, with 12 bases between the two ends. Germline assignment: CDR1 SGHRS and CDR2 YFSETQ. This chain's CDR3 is CASSLSAQSYEQYF. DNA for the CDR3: TGCGCCAGCAGCTTGTCCGCGCAGTCTTACGAGCAGTACTTC.

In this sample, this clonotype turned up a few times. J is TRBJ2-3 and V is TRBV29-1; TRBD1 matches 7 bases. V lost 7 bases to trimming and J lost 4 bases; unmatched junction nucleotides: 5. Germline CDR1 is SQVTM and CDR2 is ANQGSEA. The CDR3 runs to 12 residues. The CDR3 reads CSGKTGPDTQYF. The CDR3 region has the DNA TGCAGCGGTAAGACAGGGCCAGATACGCAGTATTTT.

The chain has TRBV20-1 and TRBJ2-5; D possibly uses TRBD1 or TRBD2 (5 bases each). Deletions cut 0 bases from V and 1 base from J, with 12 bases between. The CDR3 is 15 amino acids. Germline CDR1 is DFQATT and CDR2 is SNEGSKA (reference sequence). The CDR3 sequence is CSARDLTGTQETQYF. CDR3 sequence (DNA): TGCAGTGCTAGAGATCTAACGGGGACCCAAGAGACCCAGTACTTC.

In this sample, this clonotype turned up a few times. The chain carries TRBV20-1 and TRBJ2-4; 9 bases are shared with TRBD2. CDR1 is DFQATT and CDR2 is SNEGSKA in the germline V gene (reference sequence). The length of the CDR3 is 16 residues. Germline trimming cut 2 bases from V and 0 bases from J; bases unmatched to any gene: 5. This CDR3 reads CSARLAGSLAKNIQYF. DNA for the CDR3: TGCAGTGCTAGACTAGCGGGGAGTTTAGCCAAAAACATTCAGTACTTC.

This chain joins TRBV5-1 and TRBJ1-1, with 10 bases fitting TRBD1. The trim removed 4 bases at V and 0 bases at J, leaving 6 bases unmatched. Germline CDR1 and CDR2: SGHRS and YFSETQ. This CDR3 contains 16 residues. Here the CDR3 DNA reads TGCGCCAGCAGCGTAGGACAGGGGGGCCTGAACACTGAAGCTTTCTTT. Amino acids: CASSVGQGGLNTEAFF.

The CDR3 loop reads CSAAGQSSYNEQFF. The CDR3 nucleotides read TGCAGTGCCGCGGGACAGAGCTCCTACAATGAGCAGTTCTTC. This sequence joins TRBV20-1 and TRBJ2-1; weak D call: TRBD1 (7 bases). Trimming pared 6 bases from V and 0 bases from J, leaving 12 bases between. The CDR3 totals 14 residues. CDR1 is DFQATT, CDR2 SNEGSKA, per germline (reference sequence).

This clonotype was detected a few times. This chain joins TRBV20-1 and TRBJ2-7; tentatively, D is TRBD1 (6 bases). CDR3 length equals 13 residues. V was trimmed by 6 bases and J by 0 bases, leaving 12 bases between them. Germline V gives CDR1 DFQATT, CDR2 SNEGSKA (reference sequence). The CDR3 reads CSARTDSSYEQYF. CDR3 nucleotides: TGCAGTGCAAGGACAGATAGCTCCTACGAGCAGTACTTC.

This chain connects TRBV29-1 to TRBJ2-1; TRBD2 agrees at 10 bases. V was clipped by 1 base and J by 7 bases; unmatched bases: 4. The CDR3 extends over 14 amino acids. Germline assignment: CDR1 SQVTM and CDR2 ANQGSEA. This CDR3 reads CSVEVMGLANEQFF. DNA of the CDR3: TGCAGCGTTGAAGTTATGGGACTAGCGAATGAGCAGTTCTTC.

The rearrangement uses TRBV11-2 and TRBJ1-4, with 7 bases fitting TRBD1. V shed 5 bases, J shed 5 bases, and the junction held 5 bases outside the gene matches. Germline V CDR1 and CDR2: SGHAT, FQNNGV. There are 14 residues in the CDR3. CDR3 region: CASSPRQGNEKLFF. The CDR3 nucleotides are TGTGCCAGCAGCCCCCGACAGGGAAATGAAAAACTGTTTTTT.

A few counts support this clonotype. The CDR3 here is CASSLVIRPYSNQPQHF. The DNA of the CDR3 is TGTGCCAGCAGCTTAGTCATCAGACCTTATAGCAATCAGCCCCAGCATTTT. The V gene is TRBV7-9, the J gene TRBJ1-5, with no clear D. Trimming cost V 1 base and J 0 bases, with 13 bases left between them. CDR1 SEHNR and CDR2 FQNEAQ come from the germline V gene (reference sequence). This CDR3 is built from 17 residues.

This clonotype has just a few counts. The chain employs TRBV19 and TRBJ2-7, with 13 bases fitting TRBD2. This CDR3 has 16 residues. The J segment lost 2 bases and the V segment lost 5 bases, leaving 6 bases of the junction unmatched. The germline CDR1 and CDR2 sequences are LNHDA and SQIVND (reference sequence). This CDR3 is CASSGRGLAGTYEQYF. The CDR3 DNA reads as TGTGCCAGTAGTGGGAGGGGACTAGCGGGAACCTACGAGCAGTACTTC.

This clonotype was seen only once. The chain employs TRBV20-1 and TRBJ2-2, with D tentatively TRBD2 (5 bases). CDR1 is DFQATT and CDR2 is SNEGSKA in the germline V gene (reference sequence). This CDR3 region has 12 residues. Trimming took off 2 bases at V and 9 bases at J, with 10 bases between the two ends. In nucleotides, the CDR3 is TGCAGTGCTAGAAATAGCGTCTGGGAGCTGTTTTTT. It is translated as CSARNSVWELFF.

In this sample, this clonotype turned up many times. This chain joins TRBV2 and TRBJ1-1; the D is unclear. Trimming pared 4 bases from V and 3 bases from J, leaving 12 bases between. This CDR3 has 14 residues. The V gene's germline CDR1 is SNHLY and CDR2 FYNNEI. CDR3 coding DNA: TGTGCCAGCAGTGGAGCGGGGTGGCACACTGAAGCTTTCTTT. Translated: CASSGAGWHTEAFF.

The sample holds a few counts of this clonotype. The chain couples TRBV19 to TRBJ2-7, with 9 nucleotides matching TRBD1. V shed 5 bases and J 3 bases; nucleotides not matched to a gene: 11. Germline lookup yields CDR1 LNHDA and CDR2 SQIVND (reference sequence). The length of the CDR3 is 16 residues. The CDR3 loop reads CASSPGQGRFRYEQYF. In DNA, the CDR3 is TGTGCCAGTAGTCCTGGACAGGGGCGCTTCCGCTACGAGCAGTACTTC. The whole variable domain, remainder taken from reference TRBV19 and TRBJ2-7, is DGGITQSPKYLFRKEGQNVTLSCEQNLNHDAMYWYRQDPGQGLRLIYYSQIVNDFQKGDIAEGYSVSREKKESFPLTVTSAQKNPTAFYLCASSPGQGRFRYEQYFGPGTRLTVT.